The 13 T cell receptor beta chains below all came from one sample that was sequenced in a study of OX40 agonist ivuxolimab in advanced cancers. Measured with immunoSEQ multiplex PCR; TCRdb has only the in-frame clones, and not every one. The sample lists about 74,000 clones, around nine tenths occurring once. This sample comprised CD4+ or CD8+ T cells sorted from blood, obtained in a trial of the OX40 agonist ivuxolimab. These receptors were collected from an adult with an advanced solid tumor such as melanoma, head and neck, liver or kidney cancer.

The rearrangement joins TRBV6-5 to TRBJ1-4, with a weak D call TRBD1 (6 bases). Deletions cut 0 bases from V and 6 bases from J, with 14 bases between. Germline CDR1 and CDR2: MNHEY and SVGAGI. CDR3 length: 16 residues. CDR3 protein: CASSYSQGLSDEKLFF. The CDR3 bases are TGTGCCAGCAGTTACTCGCAGGGGCTTAGCGATGAAAAACTGTTTTTT.

This chain uses TRBV27 with TRBJ2-2; tentative D call: TRBD2 (5 bases). The CDR3 spans 14 residues. V lost 6 bases, J lost 5 bases, and 13 bases lay in between. In germline, CDR1 is MNHEY, CDR2 SMNVEV (reference sequence). The CDR3 region has the DNA TGTGCCAGCAGCCCCGACTCGGGGACCGGGGAGCTGTTTTTT. It codes for CASSPDSGTGELFF.

This clone has only a few counts. The rearrangement uses TRBV12-5 and TRBJ1-1; 8 bases line up with TRBD1. J lost 0 bases, V lost 6 bases, and 6 bases had no gene match. CDR1 is LGHNT and CDR2 is FRNRAP in the germline V gene. This CDR3 comprises 15 residues. CDR3 loop: CASGRTGTMNTEAFF. The CDR3 nucleotides read TGTGCTAGTGGGAGGACAGGGACGATGAACACTGAAGCTTTCTTT.

In this sample, this clone turned up a few times. V and J are TRBV9 and TRBJ1-2; possibly TRBD1 for D (6 bases). There are 11 residues in the CDR3. V lost 8 bases and J 4 bases, leaving 9 bases between the germline ends. In germline, CDR1 is SGDLS, CDR2 YYNGEE. The CDR3 DNA is TGTGCCAGTACACAGGGCTATGGCTACACCTTC. Amino acid sequence: CASTQGYGYTF. Full variable domain (remainder filled in from reference TRBV9 and TRBJ1-2): DSGVTQTPKHLITATGQRVTLRCSPRSGDLSVYWYQQSLDQGLQFLIQYYNGEERAKGNILERFSAQQFPDLHSELNLSSLELGDSALYFCASTQGYGYTFGSGTRLTVV.

This chain connects TRBV19 to TRBJ1-5; D is ambiguous. CDR3 length: 15 residues. The V gene's germline CDR1 is LNHDA and CDR2 SQIVND (reference sequence). V shed 0 bases and J shed 2 bases, with 8 bases lying between them. CDR3 DNA: TGTGCCAGTAGTATAGATTTTGGGGGCAATCAGCCCCAGCATTTT. It translates to CASSIDFGGNQPQHF.

This clone was seen a few times. The genes are TRBV30 and TRBJ1-2; D not resolved. The length of the CDR3 is 12 residues. Germline V CDR1 and CDR2: GTSNPN, SVGIG (reference sequence). V was clipped by 4 bases and J by 4 bases, with 10 bases between them. The CDR3 here is CAWNTERYGYTF. As DNA, the CDR3 is TGTGCCTGGAACACCGAACGCTATGGCTACACCTTC.

The chain carries TRBV15 and TRBJ1-1; TRBD1 agrees at 7 bases. J gave up 5 bases and V 0 bases, and 6 bases lay outside the gene matches. Germline V CDR1 and CDR2: LNHNV, YYDKDF (reference sequence). The CDR3 runs 15 residues. DNA for the CDR3: TGTGCCACCAGCAGAGATAAGGGGGCGGGAACTGAAGCTTTCTTT. Translating gives CATSRDKGAGTEAFF. The whole variable domain, remainder taken from reference TRBV15 and TRBJ1-1, is DAMVIQNPRYQVTQFGKPVTLSCSQTLNHNVMYWYQQKSSQAPKLLFHYYDKDFNNEADTPDNFQSRRPNTSFCFLDIRSPGLGDTAMYLCATSRDKGAGTEAFFGQGTRLTVV.

This clone was found a few times. This sequence joins TRBV19 and TRBJ2-1; 9 positions agree with TRBD2. This CDR3 is 14 amino acids long. Trimming removed 8 bases from V and 8 bases from J; junction bases left unmatched: 10. CDR1 and CDR2 (germline): LNHDA, SQIVND (reference sequence). As DNA, the CDR3 is TGTGCCAGTGCGGGGCTAGCGGGATCAGATGAGCAGTTCTTC. Translation: CASAGLAGSDEQFF.

The CDR3 DNA sequence: TGTGCCAGCAGCTTAAACTTACCGGGACAGGGCCCCAAGGCTTTCTTTAACTATGGCTACACCTTC. As protein: CASSLNLPGQGPKAFFNYGYTF. V usage is TRBV7-3 and J usage is TRBJ1-2; 9 nucleotides line up with TRBD1. The CDR3 runs to 22 residues. Germline loops: CDR1 SGHTA, CDR2 FQGTGA. With V trimmed by 1 base and J by 1 base, 22 bases remained unmatched.

The J gene is TRBJ1-5, the V gene TRBV28; D may be TRBD1 (6 bases). The CDR3 is made up of 15 amino acids. CDR1 and CDR2 (germline): MDHEN, SYDVKM. Trimming shortened V by 5 bases and J by 7 bases, and 18 bases separated the two germline ends. The CDR3 here is CASSPDVGGRQPQHF. In nucleotides, the CDR3 is TGTGCCAGCAGTCCCGACGTGGGGGGCCGACAGCCCCAGCATTTT.

This chain links TRBV13 with TRBJ1-1, with a weak D call TRBD1 (5 bases). The V end lost 1 base, the J end lost 1 base, and 13 bases lay between the germline ends. In germline, CDR1 is PRHDT, CDR2 FYEKMQ (reference sequence). This CDR3 comprises 16 residues. CDR3 sequence reads: CASSLAPQGSNTEAFF. Written as DNA, the CDR3 is TGTGCCAGCAGCTTAGCCCCCCAGGGCTCGAACACTGAAGCTTTCTTT.

The V gene is TRBV7-3, the J gene TRBJ2-1, with 7 bases aligning to TRBD2. The CDR3 spans 17 residues. CDR1 and CDR2 (germline): SGHTA, FQGTGA. Trimming at V came to 5 bases and at J to 5 bases, leaving 15 bases not matched to a gene. CDR3 coding DNA: TGTGCCAGCAGCCCGGGGCGGGGGAGTGATGCGCACAATGAGCAGTTCTTC. Its protein product is CASSPGRGSDAHNEQFF.

The chain has TRBV7-9 and TRBJ2-5; D possibly corresponds to TRBD2 (7 bases). The V gene's germline CDR1 is SEHNR and CDR2 FQNEAQ (reference sequence). The germline V and J ends were trimmed by 7 bases and 2 bases, with 26 bases remaining between them. CDR3 size: 18 residues. CDR3 bases: TGTGCCAGCACCCGGACCTGGGGGGGGCGACAACCTCAAGAGACCCAGTACTTC. This gives the protein CASTRTWGGRQPQETQYF.